This TCR beta chain was captured in a study of shared clonotypes between healthy human individuals. Assay: immunoSEQ multiplex PCR; the TCRdb copy retains only in-frame clones and omits some. The sample has about 2.4 million clones; roughly nine tenths are singletons. Germline values: CDR1 MGHRA, CDR2 YSYEKL. The V end was cut by 0 bases, the J end by 4 bases, with 13 bases between. The CDR3 sequence is 16 residues long. This TCR derives from a man between 18 and 29 years old in good health. The sample consisted of naive CD4+ T cells sorted from blood. Subset specified: CD45RA+ positively selected. The J gene is TRBJ1-3, the V gene TRBV4-1, with D possibly TRBD1 on 5 matching bases. The CDR3 protein is CASSQDGGGSGNTIYF. As DNA, the CDR3 is TGCGCCAGCAGCCAAGACGGGGGGGGATCCGGAAACACCATATATTTT.